These 18 T cell receptor beta chains share one sample of origin, sequenced in a study of cytomegalovirus exposure and HLA in healthy donors. PCR amplification relied on 60 Vbeta primers (plus 13 Jbeta primers). Assay used: immunoSEQ multiplex PCR; TCRdb lists only in-frame clones, some missing. The sample consists of 95,000 to 150,000 clones, about 76% of them appearing once. Specimen: PBMCs. The source is a woman in her fifties or sixties in good health and CMV-seropositive.

The chain joins TRBV10-3 to TRBJ2-1, with 8 bases lining up with TRBD1. Trimming removed 6 bases from V and 6 bases from J; junction bases left unmatched: 4. The CDR3 is 13 residues long. CDR1 ENHRY and CDR2 SYGVKD come from the germline V gene. In nucleotides, the CDR3 is TGTGCCATCAGAGGACAGGGTAGCAATGAGCAGTTCTTC. Translation: CAIRGQGSNEQFF.

The chain employs TRBV4-2 and TRBJ1-1; possibly TRBD1 for D (6 bases). Looked up from germline, CDR1 is LGHNA and CDR2 is YNFKEQ. V was clipped by 3 bases and J by 4 bases, with 15 bases between them. The length of the CDR3 is 15 residues. The CDR3 nucleotides read TGTGCCAGCAGCCAGGAGACAGGCAAGGGCACTGAAGCTTTCTTT. Its protein is CASSQETGKGTEAFF.

The chain is built from TRBV28 and TRBJ2-7; 7 bases fit TRBD1. The CDR3 sequence is 14 residues long. Per germline, CDR1 MDHEN and CDR2 SYDVKM. The junction had 5 bases not matched to a gene; V was cut back by 3 bases and J by 3 bases. This CDR3 is CASSLSGQNYEQYF. CDR3 DNA: TGTGCCAGCAGTTTGTCGGGACAGAACTACGAGCAGTACTTC.

The chain combines TRBV15 with TRBJ1-1, with 8 bases fitting TRBD1. V was pared by 1 base and J by 2 bases, with 3 bases of the junction left unmatched. Germline loops: CDR1 LNHNV, CDR2 YYDKDF (reference sequence). The CDR3 totals 15 residues. The CDR3 coding sequence is TGTGCCACCAGCAGAGCCGGGACAGGAAACACTGAAGCTTTCTTT. Translating it yields CATSRAGTGNTEAFF.

J is TRBJ1-2 and V is TRBV6-5, with D maybe TRBD1 (5 bases). Germline V gene sequence: CDR1 MNHEY, CDR2 SVGAGI. V was pared by 5 bases and J by 9 bases, with 13 bases between. This CDR3 is built from 12 residues. CDR3 protein: CASSRQGVSYTF. CDR3 bases: TGTGCCAGCAGTAGGCAGGGTGTAAGCTACACCTTC.

This clone was seen only a few times. V usage is TRBV4-1 and J usage is TRBJ1-2, with D hard to call. CDR1 is MGHRA, CDR2 YSYEKL, per germline. V shed 6 bases and J shed 0 bases, with 17 bases lying between them. CDR3 length equals 16 residues. CDR3 DNA sequence: TGCGCCAGCAGACAAACCCGCAGCGGTGCTAACTATGGCTACACCTTC. This codes for CASRQTRSGANYGYTF.

The chain employs TRBV30 and TRBJ1-2; D is perhaps TRBD1 (5 bases). This CDR3 comprises 13 residues. Between the trimmed V and J ends, which lost 0 bases and 3 bases, there was a span of 8 bases. Germline-derived CDR1 and CDR2 are GTSNPN and SVGIG (reference sequence). CDR3 in DNA: TGTGCCTGGAGTGTAGGGACTTACTATGGCTACACCTTC. Amino acid sequence: CAWSVGTYYGYTF.

V usage is TRBV7-6 and J usage is TRBJ2-2; D remains unclear. V gave up 2 bases and J gave up 3 bases, with 13 bases separating them. The CDR3 consists of 16 residues. The germline V gene encodes CDR1 SGHVS and CDR2 FNYEAQ. CDR3 amino acids: CASSLNFGADTGELFF. In DNA, the CDR3 is TGTGCCAGCAGCTTAAATTTTGGAGCAGACACCGGGGAGCTGTTTTTT.

The chain links TRBV19 to TRBJ1-2, with TRBD1 matching over 8 bases. The CDR3 totals 16 residues. Germline CDR1 and CDR2: LNHDA and SQIVND (reference sequence). The V and J ends lost 5 bases and 11 bases, in that order; junction bases with no gene match: 19. CDR3 protein: CASSARTGPGTQGYTF. CDR3 nucleotide sequence: TGTGCCAGTAGTGCCCGGACAGGGCCCGGTACTCAAGGGTACACCTTC.

This chain links TRBV4-1 with TRBJ2-3, with 9 bases aligning to TRBD2. The V and J ends lost 4 bases and 8 bases, in that order; junction bases with no gene match: 7. Germline CDR1 reads MGHRA; CDR2 reads YSYEKL. The CDR3 is 14 residues long. CDR3 amino acids: CASSLGTSIATQYF. In DNA form, the CDR3 reads TGCGCCAGCAGCCTAGGGACTAGCATCGCTACGCAGTATTTT.

As DNA, the CDR3 is TGTGCCACCAGCAGAGAGGGCGAGGGTCGGGACATTCAGTACTTC. Translation: CATSREGEGRDIQYF. The genes are TRBV15 and TRBJ2-4, with a weak D call TRBD2 (5 bases). CDR3 size: 15 residues. The V gene lost 0 bases and the J gene lost 8 bases, with 14 bases spanning the gap. Looked up from germline, CDR1 is LNHNV and CDR2 is YYDKDF (reference sequence).

V gene TRBV19 combines with J gene TRBJ2-7; possible D gene TRBD1, 5 bases. Germline CDR1 is LNHDA and CDR2 is SQIVND (reference sequence). V was cut by 8 bases and J by 6 bases, with 8 bases left in between. This CDR3 is 10 amino acids long. The DNA of the CDR3 is TGTGCCAGTGGGGCTGGCGAGCAGTACTTC. Translation gives CASGAGEQYF.

The chain recombines TRBV5-8 with TRBJ1-2, with D maybe TRBD1 (5 bases). This CDR3 region has 14 residues. CDR1 is SGHTS and CDR2 is YDEGEE in the germline V gene. Trimming stripped 0 bases from V and 5 bases from J, with 11 bases between. CDR3 loop: CASSLAQGWYGYTF. CDR3 in DNA: TGTGCCAGCAGCTTGGCGCAGGGCTGGTATGGCTACACCTTC.

This rearrangement joins TRBV18 to TRBJ2-7; 7 nucleotides agree with TRBD1. The CDR3 spans 14 residues. Trimming cost V 4 bases and J 2 bases; bases outside gene matches: 5. Germline CDR1 reads KGHSH; CDR2 reads LQKENI. In DNA form, the CDR3 reads TGTGCCAGCTCACGAAGGGACAGCCCCTACGAGCAGTACTTC. The encoded protein is CASSRRDSPYEQYF.

The chain couples TRBV21-1 to TRBJ2-3; TRBD2, the D gene given by the table, was not confirmed from the DNA. TRBV21-1 constitutes a pseudogene. The CDR3 is 16 residues long. In DNA, the CDR3 is TGTGCCAGCAGCACTGGGGAGCGGGGACACCTAGATACGCAGTATTTT. As protein: CASSTGERGHLDTQYF.

The V gene is TRBV27, the J gene TRBJ2-5; weak D call: TRBD1 (8 bases). CDR3 size: 22 residues. Germline assignment: CDR1 MNHEY and CDR2 SMNVEV (reference sequence). Trimming removed 5 bases from V and 1 base from J, with 35 bases in between. CDR3 residues: CASSHERVYDRGAGRAQETQYF. The DNA of the CDR3 is TGTGCCAGCAGTCATGAGAGAGTCTACGACAGGGGTGCAGGGAGGGCCCAAGAGACCCAGTACTTC.

The rearrangement links TRBV13 to TRBJ1-1, with 7 positions matching TRBD1. V dropped 4 bases and J dropped 6; count of bases not matched to a gene: 5. This CDR3 comprises 13 residues. Germline CDR1 and CDR2: PRHDT and FYEKMQ (reference sequence). This chain's CDR3 is CASSSTGEPEAFF. In nucleotides, the CDR3 is TGTGCCAGCAGCTCTACAGGGGAGCCTGAAGCTTTCTTT.

The CDR3 DNA reads as TGTGCCAGCAGCTCGGCGGGTAGCACAGATACGCAGTATTTT. Its translation: CASSSAGSTDTQYF. The gene calls are TRBV7-3 and TRBJ2-3; perhaps TRBD2 as D (5 bases). The CDR3 contains 14 residues. CDR1 is SGHTA and CDR2 is FQGTGA in the germline V gene. Trimming removed 4 bases at V and 0 bases at J, with 8 bases between.